Each of the 21 T cell receptor beta chains below was sequenced from the same sample in a study of T cells expressing NK-cell markers. Following a re-call of the 5' RACE reads, TCRdb has one entry per CDR3 protein and lacks DNA. Reported are fewer than 400,000 distinct CDR3 sequences; the ten largest clones contain approximately 11%. The sequenced sample consisted of blood T cells: a sorted CD56 or NKG2C T cell subset, CD4+ or CD8+ T cells, or bulk PBMC T cells (not recorded which). The receptors shown here come from a woman between 50 and 59 years old in good health.

The chain is built from TRBV5-1 and TRBJ2-7; TCRdb proposes TRBD2, but this gene call is untestable without DNA. The CDR3 has 15 residues. Germline CDR1 and CDR2: SGHRS and YFSETQ. CDR3 amino acids: CASSLGGDYSYEQYF.

CDR3 region: CATSDPYNEQFF. The chain is built from TRBV24-1 and TRBJ2-1. Germline loops: CDR1 KGHDR, CDR2 SFDVKD. The CDR3 is made up of 12 amino acids.

V is TRBV20-1 and J is TRBJ2-4; there is no DNA to check the TCRdb D call of TRBD2. Looked up from germline, CDR1 is DFQATT and CDR2 is SNEGSKA (reference sequence). The CDR3 length is 18 residues. CDR3 loop: CSARDLTSGTGAGNIQYF.

The chain is built from TRBV29-1 and TRBJ2-7; TCRdb proposes TRBD1, but this gene call is untestable without DNA. This CDR3 comprises 15 residues. Per germline, CDR1 SQVTM and CDR2 ANQGSEA. The CDR3 loop is CSVELGQVFSYEQYF.

The chain carries TRBV20-1 and TRBJ2-2; the D call from TCRdb, TRBD1, cannot be confirmed without DNA. CDR3 length: 16 residues. In germline, CDR1 is DFQATT, CDR2 SNEGSKA (reference sequence). The CDR3 sequence: CSARDSGTGNTGELFF.

This chain uses TRBV3-1 with TRBJ2-3. In germline, CDR1 is LGHDT, CDR2 YNNKEL (reference sequence). The CDR3 is 18 residues long. The CDR3 loop is CASSQEAAFGGVTDTQYF.

The chain links TRBV2 to TRBJ2-7; no DNA is available, so the TRBD2 call from TCRdb remains unchecked. The CDR3 consists of 14 residues. In germline, CDR1 is SNHLY, CDR2 FYNNEI. The CDR3 loop is CASKERTLSYEQYF. The full variable domain, rest sourced from reference TRBV2 and TRBJ2-7, is EPEVTQTPSHQVTQMGQEVILRCVPISNHLYFYWYRQILGQKVEFLVSFYNNEISEKSEIFDDQFSVERPDGSNFTLKIRSTKLEDSAMYFCASKERTLSYEQYFGPGTRLTVT.

V gene TRBV7-9 combines with J gene TRBJ2-1. The germline gives CDR1 SEHNR, CDR2 FQNEAQ (reference sequence). This CDR3 region has 14 residues. The CDR3 is CASSSEGLYNEQFF.

CDR3 sequence: CSARGLAGTDTQYF. The chain recombines TRBV20-1 with TRBJ2-3; TCRdb gives TRBD2 as the D gene, but with no DNA this cannot be confirmed. CDR1 and CDR2 (germline): DFQATT, SNEGSKA (reference sequence). The CDR3 consists of 14 residues.

This rearrangement joins TRBV5-6 to TRBJ1-2; the D gene TCRdb calls, TRBD1, cannot be checked with no DNA. This CDR3 has 13 residues. The germline V gene encodes CDR1 SGHDT and CDR2 YYEEEE. CDR3 in amino acids: CASSSDRLYGYTF.

The genes are TRBV10-2 and TRBJ2-6; TCRdb outputs TRBD1, but without DNA this stays unchecked. Germline V lookup: CDR1 WSHSY, CDR2 SAAADI. The CDR3 sequence is 17 residues long. The CDR3 protein is CASSEPGQRSGANVLTF.

The rearrangement uses TRBV24-1 and TRBJ2-1; TCRdb gives TRBD1 as the D gene, but with no DNA this cannot be confirmed. The CDR3 totals 16 residues. CDR1 is KGHDR and CDR2 is SFDVKD in the germline V gene. CDR3 region: CATFLGPPQYYNEQFF.

The gene calls are TRBV10-3 and TRBJ1-5; TCRdb's D call, TRBD1, is unchecked because there is no DNA. CDR1 ENHRY and CDR2 SYGVKD come from the germline V gene. The CDR3 has 15 residues. Here the CDR3 reads CAISLDREGNQPQHF.

The rearrangement joins TRBV28 to TRBJ2-3; no DNA is available, so the TRBD1 call from TCRdb remains unchecked. This CDR3 contains 15 residues. The germline V gene encodes CDR1 MDHEN and CDR2 SYDVKM. The CDR3 sequence: CASSSPPQSTDTQYF.

This chain joins TRBV7-8 and TRBJ1-1; TCRdb designates TRBD1, a call that cannot be tested without DNA. Germline CDR1 SGHVS, CDR2 FQNEAQ. The CDR3 sequence is 12 residues long. CDR3 sequence reads: CASSLGPGEAFF.

The V gene is TRBV7-9, the J gene TRBJ1-5; without DNA, the TCRdb call of TRBD1 cannot be checked. Per the germline V gene, CDR1 is SEHNR and CDR2 is FQNEAQ (reference sequence). The CDR3 is 17 residues long. CDR3 loop: CASSHTGDRLQDQPQHF.

The rearrangement uses TRBV7-2 and TRBJ2-1; TCRdb proposes TRBD1, but this gene call is untestable without DNA. Germline V gene lookup returns CDR1 SGHTA and CDR2 FQGNSA. The CDR3 runs 16 residues. The CDR3 protein is CASSPIDGQLGDEQFF.

The CDR3 reads CASVGGETQYF. The chain couples TRBV6-5 to TRBJ2-5; TCRdb reports TRBD2, a call that lacks DNA to check it against. This CDR3 has 11 residues. Germline CDR1 and CDR2: MNHEY and SVGAGI.

The chain couples TRBV10-1 to TRBJ2-1. Germline V gives CDR1 WNHNN, CDR2 SYGVQD (reference sequence). The CDR3 length is 12 residues. CDR3 protein: CASSDPLNEQFF.

The chain is built from TRBV6-5 and TRBJ2-7. The CDR3 covers 14 residues. In germline, CDR1 is MNHEY, CDR2 SVGAGI. Here the CDR3 reads CASSYSWTSYEQYF.

The chain couples TRBV28 to TRBJ1-1. The CDR3 runs to 14 residues. Germline CDR1 MDHEN, CDR2 SYDVKM. CDR3 sequence reads: CASSLYASNTEAFF.